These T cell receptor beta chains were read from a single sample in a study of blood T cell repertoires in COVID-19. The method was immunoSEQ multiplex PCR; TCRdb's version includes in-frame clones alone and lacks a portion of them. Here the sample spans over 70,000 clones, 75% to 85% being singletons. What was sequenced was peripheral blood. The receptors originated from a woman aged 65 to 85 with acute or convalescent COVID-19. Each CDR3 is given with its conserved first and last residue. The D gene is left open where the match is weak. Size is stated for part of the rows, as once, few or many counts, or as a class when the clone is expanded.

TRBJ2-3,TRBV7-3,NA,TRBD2,TGTGCCAGCAGCTCCTCAGCGGGGGGTGGTGATACGCAGTATTTT,CASSSSAGGGDTQYF
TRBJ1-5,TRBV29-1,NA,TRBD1,TGCAGCGTTGAGACAGGGGATGGTCAGCCCCAGCATTTT,CSVETGDGQPQHF
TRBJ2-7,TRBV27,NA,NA,TGTGCCAGCAGTTACAGGTTCTCGTCCTACGAGCAGTACTTC,CASSYRFSSYEQYF
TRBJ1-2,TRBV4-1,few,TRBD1,TGCGCCAGCAGCCAAGATCCGCAGGGGGCAAACGGTTATGGCTACACCTTC,CASSQDPQGANGYGYTF
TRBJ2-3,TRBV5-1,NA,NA,TGCGCCAGCAGCACCGAGGGTGTAGATACGCAGTATTTT,CASSTEGVDTQYF
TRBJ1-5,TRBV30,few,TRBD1,TGTGCCTGGAGTGTGGCAGGGGGACGACAGCCCCAGCATTTT,CAWSVAGGRQPQHF
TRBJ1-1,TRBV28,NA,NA,TGTGCCAGCAGTTACCGCGGAGGGACCGGTGAAGCTTTCTTT,CASSYRGGTGEAFF
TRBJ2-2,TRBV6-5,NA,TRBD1,TGTGCCAGCAGTCTGTTACAGGGGGCCGCCGGGGAGCTGTTTTTT,CASSLLQGAAGELFF
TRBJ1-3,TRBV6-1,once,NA,TGTGCCAGCAGTGACGGCCAGGGGAACACCATATATTTT,CASSDGQGNTIYF
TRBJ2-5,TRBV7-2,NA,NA,TGTGCCAGCAGCTTATTGGAGGACCAGTACTTC,CASSLLEDQYF
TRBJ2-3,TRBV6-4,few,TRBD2,TGTGCCAGCAGTGCCCTAGCGGGAAGCACAGATACGCAGTATTTT,CASSALAGSTDTQYF
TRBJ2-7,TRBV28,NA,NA,TGTGCCAGCAGTTTATTTCAGGGCGGCTCCTACGAGCAGTACTTC,CASSLFQGGSYEQYF
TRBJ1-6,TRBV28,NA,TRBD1,TGTGCCAGCAGACGGACAGGGGAAAATAATTCACCCCTCCACTTT,CASRRTGENNSPLHF
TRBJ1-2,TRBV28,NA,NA,TGTGCCAGCAGCCGAAGCGGGTCCTATGGCTACACCTTC,CASSRSGSYGYTF
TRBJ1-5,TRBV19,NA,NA,TGTGCCAGTAGTAGGGGCGGCCTTAGCAATCAGCCCCAGCATTTT,CASSRGGLSNQPQHF
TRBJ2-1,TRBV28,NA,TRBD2,TGTGCCAGCAGTTTAGGGACAGGGGGACTAGCGGGAGTACGGGAGCAGTTCTTC,CASSLGTGGLAGVREQFF
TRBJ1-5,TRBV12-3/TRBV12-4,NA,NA,TGTGCCAGCAGTTTCAGTAATCAGCCCCAGCATTTT,CASSFSNQPQHF
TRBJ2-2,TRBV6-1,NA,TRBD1,TGTGCCAGCAGTGATAAGTCAGGGGGCGCAGCCGGGGAGCTGTTTTTT,CASSDKSGGAAGELFF
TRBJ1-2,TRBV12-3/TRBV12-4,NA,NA,TGTGCCAGCAGTCCCCCCCTGGCCCATGGCTACACCTTC,CASSPPLAHGYTF
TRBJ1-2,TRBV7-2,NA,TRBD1,TGTGCCAGCAGCTACCCGGGACAGGGGCGCTATGGCTACACCTTC,CASSYPGQGRYGYTF
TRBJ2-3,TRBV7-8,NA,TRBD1,TGTGCCAGCAGCTCCCAGGGGGATTGGACAGATACGCAGTATTTT,CASSSQGDWTDTQYF
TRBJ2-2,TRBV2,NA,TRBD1,TGTGCCAGCAGTGATGGCCCAGGGGGTGAGACCGGGGAGCTGTTTTTT,CASSDGPGGETGELFF
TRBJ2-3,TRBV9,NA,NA,TGTGCCAGCAGCGTAGGAGAGGGCCGCACAGATACGCAGTATTTT,CASSVGEGRTDTQYF
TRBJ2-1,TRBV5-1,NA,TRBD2,TGCGCCAGCAGCTTGAGCGGGACTACCTACAATGAGCAGTTCTTC,CASSLSGTTYNEQFF
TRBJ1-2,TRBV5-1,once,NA,TGCGCCAGCAGCTCCGGGGGTCACGGCTACACCTTC,CASSSGGHGYTF
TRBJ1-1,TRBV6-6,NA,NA,TGTGCCAGCAGAGGACACGGGAACACTGAAGCTTTCTTT,CASRGHGNTEAFF
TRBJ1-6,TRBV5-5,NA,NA,TGTGCCAGCAGCGACTACAATTCACCCCTCCACTTT,CASSDYNSPLHF
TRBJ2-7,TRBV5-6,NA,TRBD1,TGTGCCAGCAGCTCCGGGACAGGGATATGGGAGCAGTACTTC,CASSSGTGIWEQYF
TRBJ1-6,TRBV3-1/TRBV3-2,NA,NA,TGTGCCAGCAGCCAAGGTGGCAGAAATTCACCCCTCCACTTT,CASSQGGRNSPLHF
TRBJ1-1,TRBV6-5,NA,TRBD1,TGTGCCAGCAGTTACAGGGACAGGGTAAACACTGAAGCTTTCTTT,CASSYRDRVNTEAFF
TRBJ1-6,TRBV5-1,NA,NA,TGCGCCAGCAGGGAGAGAAATTCACCCCTCCACTTT,CASRERNSPLHF
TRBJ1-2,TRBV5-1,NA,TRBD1,TGCGCCAGCAGCTTGACAGGGGCTGTGGACTATGGCTACACCTTC,CASSLTGAVDYGYTF
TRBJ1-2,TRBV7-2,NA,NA,TGTGCCAGCAGCTTAGCGGTGGGGCAGAGCTATGGCTACACCTTC,CASSLAVGQSYGYTF
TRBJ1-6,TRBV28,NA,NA,TGTGCCAGCAGTTTACTATCGATAGCGGGTTCACCCCTCCACTTT,CASSLLSIAGSPLHF
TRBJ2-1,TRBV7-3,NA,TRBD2,TGTGCCAGCAGCTTAAATCCGGGGGGGCCTGAGCAGTTCTTC,CASSLNPGGPEQFF
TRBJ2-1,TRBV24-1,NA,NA,TGTGCCACCAGCCCGGGCGGGATAGCGGCCCACAATGAGCAGTTCTTC,CATSPGGIAAHNEQFF
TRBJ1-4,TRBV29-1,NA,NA,TGCAGCGGTGGGGGAGGGAATGAAAAACTGTTTTTT,CSGGGGNEKLFF
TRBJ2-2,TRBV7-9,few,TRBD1,TGTGCCAGCAGCCCCCGACAGGGTTACACCGGGGAGCTGTTTTTT,CASSPRQGYTGELFF
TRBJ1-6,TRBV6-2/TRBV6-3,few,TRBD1,TGTGCCAGCAGTTACCACCACAGGGGTTCACCCCTCCACTTT,CASSYHHRGSPLHF
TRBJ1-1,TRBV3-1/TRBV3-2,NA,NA,TGTGCCAGCAGCCAAAATGTGGGGGGGAACACTGAAGCTTTCTTT,CASSQNVGGNTEAFF
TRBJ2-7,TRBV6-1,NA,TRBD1,TGTGCCAGCAGTGAGGACAGGGGGCTTAAGCAGTACTTC,CASSEDRGLKQYF
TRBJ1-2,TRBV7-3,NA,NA,TGTGCCAGCAGCTTAAAACAGGGTTATGGCTACACCTTC,CASSLKQGYGYTF
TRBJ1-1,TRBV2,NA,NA,TGTGCCAGCAAACTCCAACTGAACACTGAAGCTTTCTTT,CASKLQLNTEAFF
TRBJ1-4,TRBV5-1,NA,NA,TGCGCCAGCAGCACATCAGGGGAGGGGGAAAAACTGTTTTTT,CASSTSGEGEKLFF
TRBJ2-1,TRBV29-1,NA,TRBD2,TGCAGCGTTTTACGAGCGGGAGCATACAATGAGCAGTTCTTC,CSVLRAGAYNEQFF